The 25 T cell receptor beta chains reported below all come from one sample, sequenced in a study of blood T cell repertoires in COVID-19. Method: immunoSEQ multiplex PCR; TCRdb's copy keeps in-frame clones and lacks some. This table holds 200,000 to 250,000 clones, over 75% found once. Sequencing was performed on PBMCs or T cells enriched from blood (not recorded which). The origin of the receptors is a man aged 40-49 years who had recovered from COVID-19.

The chain combines TRBV24-1 with TRBJ2-1; 10 bases are a match to TRBD2. The CDR3 is made up of 15 amino acids. CDR1 is KGHDR, CDR2 SFDVKD, per germline. The V gene end was trimmed by 3 bases and the J gene end by 9 bases; junction bases not matched to a gene: 7. The CDR3 DNA reads TGTGCCACCAGTGATCATAGCGGGAGGTACGGTGAGCAGTTCTTC. It codes for CATSDHSGRYGEQFF.

The gene calls are TRBV11-2 and TRBJ1-1, with D tentatively TRBD1 (6 bases). V dropped 1 base and J dropped 0 bases, with 9 bases sitting between them. The V gene's germline CDR1 is SGHAT and CDR2 FQNNGV. This CDR3 spans 15 amino acids. CDR3 region: CASSLGQGLNTEAFF. The CDR3 DNA follows: TGTGCCAGCAGCTTAGGGCAGGGGCTGAACACTGAAGCTTTCTTT.

J is TRBJ1-6 and V is TRBV19; D is unclear. Germline V gene sequence: CDR1 LNHDA, CDR2 SQIVND (reference sequence). V shed 3 bases and J shed 6 bases, with 3 bases lying between them. The CDR3 sequence is 12 residues long. The CDR3 sequence is CASSIGNSPLHF. The CDR3 nucleotides are TGTGCCAGTAGTATCGGTAATTCACCCCTCCACTTT.

Details on this clone: In the same sample, other DNA sequences code for this CDR3. The chain couples TRBV7-7 to TRBJ2-6; the D is unclear. V lost 2 bases, J lost 0 bases, and 11 bases lay in between. This CDR3 has 17 residues. Per germline, CDR1 SSHAT and CDR2 FNYEAQ (reference sequence). The CDR3 region is CASSLLIGSSGANVLTF. The CDR3 DNA reads TGTGCCAGCAGCTTATTGATTGGTAGCTCTGGGGCCAACGTCCTGACTTTC.

This clone was observed at least ten times. V is TRBV5-4 and J is TRBJ2-3; TRBD2 aligns across 8 bases. The V gene end was trimmed by 4 bases and the J gene end by 2 bases; junction bases not matched to a gene: 6. Per the germline V gene, CDR1 is SGHNT and CDR2 is YYREEE (reference sequence). This CDR3 spans 15 amino acids. The CDR3 here is CASSTGLVFTDTQYF. Here the CDR3 DNA reads TGTGCCAGCAGCACGGGACTAGTTTTCACAGATACGCAGTATTTT.

The rearrangement joins TRBV2 to TRBJ1-1; tentatively, D is TRBD1 (6 bases). There are 13 residues in the CDR3. The V gene lost 7 bases and the J gene lost 3 bases, with 12 bases spanning the gap. In germline, CDR1 is SNHLY, CDR2 FYNNEI. The CDR3 region is CASNRELDTEAFF. The CDR3 bases are TGTGCCAGCAACAGGGAGTTGGACACTGAAGCTTTCTTT.

The V call is TRBV21-1, the J call TRBJ2-7; the D call of TRBD1 is as the table states it, not checked on the DNA. TRBV21-1 is designated a pseudogene. The length of the CDR3 is 11 residues. CDR3 region: CASSPSYEQYF. DNA of the CDR3: TGTGCCAGCAGCCCCAGCTACGAGCAGTACTTC.

This chain uses TRBV4-2 with TRBJ2-7; 8 positions agree with TRBD1. Germline assignment: CDR1 LGHNA and CDR2 YNFKEQ. The length of the CDR3 is 18 residues. V shed 0 bases and J 3 bases; nucleotides not matched to a gene: 13. CDR3 amino acids: CASSQDWWAGGDYYEQYF. The CDR3 DNA is TGTGCCAGCAGCCAAGATTGGTGGGCAGGGGGCGACTACTACGAGCAGTACTTC.

This chain connects TRBV19 to TRBJ2-1, with TRBD1 matching over 10 bases. V was pared by 4 bases and J by 4 bases, with 10 bases of the junction left unmatched. The CDR3 totals 17 residues. Germline V CDR1 and CDR2: LNHDA, SQIVND (reference sequence). The CDR3 sequence is CASSRSSGTGVYNEQFF. CDR3 sequence (DNA): TGTGCCAGTAGTAGATCCTCCGGGACAGGGGTTTACAATGAGCAGTTCTTC.

This clone was recorded a few times. The gene calls are TRBV10-3 and TRBJ2-2, with 10 positions matching TRBD2. This CDR3 comprises 18 residues. V shed 3 bases and J 1 base; nucleotides not matched to a gene: 8. CDR1 is ENHRY and CDR2 is SYGVKD in the germline V gene. CDR3 residues: CAISDLAIAGGNTGELFF. CDR3 bases: TGTGCCATCAGTGACCTCGCGATAGCGGGGGGGAACACCGGGGAGCTGTTTTTT.

This clone was observed a few times. This rearrangement joins TRBV6-5 to TRBJ1-3; 7 bases are shared with TRBD1. Trimming removed 2 bases from V and 9 bases from J; junction bases left unmatched: 13. The CDR3 is 16 amino acids. Per germline, CDR1 MNHEY and CDR2 SVGAGI. CDR3 DNA: TGTGCCAGCAGTTACAGGGACAGCTCTTTATTAAGCACCATATATTTT. It translates to CASSYRDSSLLSTIYF.

The chain couples TRBV5-1 to TRBJ1-6, with a possible D match to TRBD1 (6 bases). The CDR3 has 17 residues. V shed 3 bases and J shed 4 bases, with 17 bases lying between them. Germline V gene sequence: CDR1 SGHRS, CDR2 YFSETQ. In nucleotides, the CDR3 is TGCGCCAGCAGCTACTCGACAGGCGCCAAATATAATTCACCCCTCCACTTT. It codes for CASSYSTGAKYNSPLHF.

The chain recombines TRBV19 with TRBJ2-1, with 11 bases fitting TRBD2. CDR3 size: 14 residues. Germline values: CDR1 LNHDA, CDR2 SQIVND (reference sequence). V gave up 6 bases and J gave up 5 bases; unmatched junction bases: 3. The DNA for the CDR3 is TGTGCCAGTAGGAGGGGACTAGCGGACAATGAGCAGTTCTTC. It is translated as CASRRGLADNEQFF.

The genes are TRBV5-6 and TRBJ2-6; D might be TRBD1 (5 bases). Germline V gives CDR1 SGHDT, CDR2 YYEEEE. The CDR3 contains 16 residues. With 0 bases removed from V and 1 base from J, the gap between germline ends came to 8 bases. In nucleotides, the CDR3 is TGTGCCAGCAGCTTGGACAGGCGGTCTGGGGCCAACGTCCTGACTTTC. Protein sequence: CASSLDRRSGANVLTF.

V and J are TRBV20-1 and TRBJ1-1; the match to TRBD1 covers 7 bases. This CDR3 is built from 11 residues. V shed 6 bases and J 8 bases; nucleotides not matched to a gene: 6. Germline CDR1 reads DFQATT; CDR2 reads SNEGSKA (reference sequence). The CDR3 DNA sequence: TGCAGTGCGGATACAGGGGAGGAAGCTTTCTTT. This translates into CSADTGEEAFF.

The genes are TRBV6-1 and TRBJ1-2, with D perhaps TRBD1 (5 bases). Germline CDR1 is MNHNS and CDR2 is SASEGT. The CDR3 contains 15 residues. Trimming removed 2 bases from V and 4 bases from J, with 14 bases in between. The CDR3 DNA sequence: TGTGCCAGCAGTGAACAGGGATCAACTATCTATGGCTACACCTTC. Its protein is CASSEQGSTIYGYTF.

The chain has TRBV7-9 and TRBJ1-2; 9 bases map to TRBD1. Germline CDR1 is SEHNR and CDR2 is FQNEAQ (reference sequence). The length of the CDR3 is 15 residues. The trim removed 5 bases at V and 8 bases at J, leaving 12 bases unmatched. The CDR3 DNA follows: TGTGCCAGCAGCCCCCGGGGACAGGGCCTCGTCGGCTACACCTTC. Its protein product is CASSPRGQGLVGYTF.

CDR3 bases: TGTGCCAGCAGTTTAGGGGACAGGGCAAGCGAGCAGTACTTC. Translated, it gives CASSLGDRASEQYF. The chain has TRBV6-5 and TRBJ2-7; 9 bases are a match to TRBD1. The CDR3 covers 14 residues. Trimming cost V 4 bases and J 6 bases; bases outside gene matches: 7. Germline CDR1 reads MNHEY; CDR2 reads SVGAGI.

This clone came up a few times. This chain joins TRBV5-4 and TRBJ1-3; tentative D call: TRBD1 (6 bases). The V gene's germline CDR1 is SGHNT and CDR2 YYREEE (reference sequence). CDR3 length: 15 amino acids. V lost 4 bases and J 0 bases, leaving 11 bases between the germline ends. The DNA of the CDR3 is TGTGCCAGCAGCGCGGACAGCAGCTCTGGAAACACCATATATTTT. It encodes CASSADSSSGNTIYF.

V gene TRBV4-1 combines with J gene TRBJ2-7, with a weak D call TRBD2 (5 bases). With 2 bases removed from V and 3 bases from J, the gap between germline ends came to 17 bases. Germline CDR1 is MGHRA and CDR2 is YSYEKL. CDR3 length equals 16 residues. In DNA form, the CDR3 reads TGCGCCAGCAGCCAACAATCCGGACTCCCAGGCTACGAGCAGTACTTC. Translated: CASSQQSGLPGYEQYF.

This clone was recorded once. This rearrangement joins TRBV4-2 to TRBJ1-6, with TRBD1 identical over 9 bases. Germline loops: CDR1 LGHNA, CDR2 YNFKEQ. Unmatched junction bases numbered 5, after V lost 4 bases and J lost 4 bases. This CDR3 has 16 residues. The CDR3 spells CASSLQGQGYNSPLHF. In DNA, the CDR3 is TGTGCCAGCAGCCTCCAGGGACAGGGATATAATTCACCCCTCCACTTT.

The chain has TRBV7-8 and TRBJ2-7; no reliable D call. V was trimmed by 2 bases and J by 0 bases, leaving 8 bases between them. CDR3 length equals 14 residues. Germline V lookup: CDR1 SGHVS, CDR2 FQNEAQ. CDR3 in amino acids: CASSLSETSYEQYF. CDR3 nucleotide sequence: TGTGCCAGCAGCTTATCGGAGACCTCCTACGAGCAGTACTTC.

This clone was observed a single time. The genes are TRBV29-1 and TRBJ2-1; 9 nucleotides match TRBD2. This CDR3 is built from 16 residues. The V gene's germline CDR1 is SQVTM and CDR2 ANQGSEA. J lost 7 bases, V lost 1 base, and 11 bases had no gene match. This CDR3 reads CSVEGIRTSATNEQFF. Written as DNA, the CDR3 is TGCAGCGTTGAAGGGATCAGGACTAGCGCGACGAATGAGCAGTTCTTC.

V is TRBV7-9 and J is TRBJ2-3, with a possible D match to TRBD2 (5 bases). The V and J ends lost 4 bases and 1 base respectively, with 12 bases between them. The CDR3 has 15 residues. The germline V gene encodes CDR1 SEHNR and CDR2 FQNEAQ (reference sequence). CDR3 bases: TGTGCCAGCAGCTACGTCGCGGGCCGCACAGATACGCAGTATTTT. Residues: CASSYVAGRTDTQYF.

The chain is built from TRBV7-9 and TRBJ2-5; 12 nucleotides agree with TRBD2. CDR1 and CDR2 (germline): SEHNR, FQNEAQ (reference sequence). The CDR3 sequence is 18 residues long. V trimming: 5 bases; J trimming: 4 bases; junction bases outside the gene matches: 14. CDR3 coding DNA: TGTGCCAGCAGCCAATACGGCCGACTAGCGGGGGAAGTAGAGACCCAGTACTTC. Translating gives CASSQYGRLAGEVETQYF.